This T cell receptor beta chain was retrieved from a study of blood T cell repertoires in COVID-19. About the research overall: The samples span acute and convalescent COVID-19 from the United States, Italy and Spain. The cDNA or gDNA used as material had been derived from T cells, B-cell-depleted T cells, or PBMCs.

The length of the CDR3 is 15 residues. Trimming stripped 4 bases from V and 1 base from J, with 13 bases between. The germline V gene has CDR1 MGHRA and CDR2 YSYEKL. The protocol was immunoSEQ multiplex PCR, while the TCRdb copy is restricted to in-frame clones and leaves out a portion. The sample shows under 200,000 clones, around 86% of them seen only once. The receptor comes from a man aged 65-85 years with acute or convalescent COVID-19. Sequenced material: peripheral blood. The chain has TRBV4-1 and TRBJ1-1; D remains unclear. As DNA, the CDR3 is TGCGCCAGCAGCCTCCAACCACGGGAGAACACTGAAGCTTTCTTT. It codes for CASSLQPRENTEAFF.